Given below is one TCR beta chain in context. Its antigen is as yet unknown. These data come from a study of T cell responses to AZD1222 COVID-19 vaccine. Study-wide results and limits: Repertoire samples came only from after the peak T cell response.

Only in-frame clones appear in the TCRdb table, and some are missing; sequencing was by immunoSEQ multiplex PCR. Found here are 110,000 to 150,000 clones, around nine tenths of them singletons; the top ten hold around 5%. This sequence was found in an adult in good health. This specimen was peripheral blood, taken on day 0 of AZD1222 vaccination.

The CDR3: CAWNRGLQYEQYF. In DNA form, the CDR3 reads TGTGCCTGGAACAGGGGGCTCCAATACGAGCAGTACTTC. The chain joins TRBV30 to TRBJ2-7, with TRBD1 identical over 9 bases. The CDR3 loop spans 13 amino acids. After removal of 4 bases from V and 4 bases from J, the junction contained 5 bases not matched to a gene. Germline lookup yields CDR1 GTSNPN and CDR2 SVGIG (reference sequence).